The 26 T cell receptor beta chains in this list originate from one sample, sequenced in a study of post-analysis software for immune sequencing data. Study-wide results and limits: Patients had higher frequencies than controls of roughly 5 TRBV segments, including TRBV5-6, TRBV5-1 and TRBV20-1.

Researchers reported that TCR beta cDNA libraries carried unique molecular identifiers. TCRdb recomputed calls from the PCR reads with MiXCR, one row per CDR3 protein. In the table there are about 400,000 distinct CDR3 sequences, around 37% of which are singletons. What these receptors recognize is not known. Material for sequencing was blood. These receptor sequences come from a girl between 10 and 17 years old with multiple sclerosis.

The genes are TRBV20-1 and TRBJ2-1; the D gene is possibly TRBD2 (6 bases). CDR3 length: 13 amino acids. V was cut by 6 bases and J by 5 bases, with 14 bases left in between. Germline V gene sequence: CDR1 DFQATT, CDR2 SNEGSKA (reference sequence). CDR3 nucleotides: TGCAGTGCGCCTCCCGGGAGAGACAATGAGCAGTTCTTC. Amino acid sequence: CSAPPGRDNEQFF.

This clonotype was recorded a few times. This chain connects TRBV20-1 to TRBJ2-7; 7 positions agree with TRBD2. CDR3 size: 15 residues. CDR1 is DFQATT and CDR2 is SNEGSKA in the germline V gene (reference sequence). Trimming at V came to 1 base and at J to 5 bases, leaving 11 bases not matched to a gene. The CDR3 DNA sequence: TGCAGTGCTAGAGTGTTGGGGGGGTTTGTAAACGAGCAGTACTTC. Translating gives CSARVLGGFVNEQYF.

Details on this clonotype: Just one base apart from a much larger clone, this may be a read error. The CDR3 loop is CASSLQPRGTDAQYF. The CDR3 nucleotides read TGTGCCAGCAGTTTGCAGCCTAGAGGCACAGATGCGCAGTATTTT. The genes are TRBV12-3 or TRBV12-4 and TRBJ2-3; the D is unclear. The CDR3 runs to 15 residues.

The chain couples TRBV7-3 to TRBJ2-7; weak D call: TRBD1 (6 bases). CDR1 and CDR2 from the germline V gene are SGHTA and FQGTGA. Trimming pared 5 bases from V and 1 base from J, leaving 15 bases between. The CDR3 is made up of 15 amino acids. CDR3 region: CASSPAGVPSYEQYF. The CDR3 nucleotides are TGTGCCAGCAGCCCCGCAGGGGTCCCTTCCTACGAGCAGTACTTC.

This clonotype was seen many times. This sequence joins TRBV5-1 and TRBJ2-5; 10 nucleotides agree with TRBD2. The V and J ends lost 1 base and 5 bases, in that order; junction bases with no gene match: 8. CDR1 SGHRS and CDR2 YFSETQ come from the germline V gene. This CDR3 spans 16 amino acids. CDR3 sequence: CASSLMSGGAYETQYF. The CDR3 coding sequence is TGCGCCAGCAGCTTGATGAGCGGGGGGGCGTATGAGACCCAGTACTTC.

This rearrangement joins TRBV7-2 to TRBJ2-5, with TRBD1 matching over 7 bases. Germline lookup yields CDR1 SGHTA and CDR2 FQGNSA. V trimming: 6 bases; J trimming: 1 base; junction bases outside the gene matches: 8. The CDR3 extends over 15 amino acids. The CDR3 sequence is CASRKNRGSQETQYF. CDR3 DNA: TGTGCCAGCAGAAAAAACAGGGGTTCCCAAGAGACCCAGTACTTC.

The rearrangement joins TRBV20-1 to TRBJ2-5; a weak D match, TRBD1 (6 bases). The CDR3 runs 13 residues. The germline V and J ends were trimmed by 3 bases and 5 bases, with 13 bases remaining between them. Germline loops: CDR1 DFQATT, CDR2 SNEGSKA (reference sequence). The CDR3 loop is CSARDTGTETQYF. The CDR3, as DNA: TGCAGTGCTAGGGACACAGGGACGGAGACCCAGTACTTC.

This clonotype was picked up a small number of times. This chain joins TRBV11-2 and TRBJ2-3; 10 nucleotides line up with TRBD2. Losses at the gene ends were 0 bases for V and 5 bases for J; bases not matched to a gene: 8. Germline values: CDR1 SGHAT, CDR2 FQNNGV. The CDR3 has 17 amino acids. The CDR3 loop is CASSLDEWTSGVDTQYF. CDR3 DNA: TGTGCCAGCAGCTTAGATGAGTGGACTAGCGGCGTAGATACGCAGTATTTT.

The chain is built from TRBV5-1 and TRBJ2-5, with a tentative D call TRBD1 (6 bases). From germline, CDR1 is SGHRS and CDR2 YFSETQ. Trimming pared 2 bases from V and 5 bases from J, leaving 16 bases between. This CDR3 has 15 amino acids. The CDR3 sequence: CASSFGQLPGETQYF. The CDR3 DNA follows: TGCGCCAGCAGCTTCGGACAGCTTCCGGGGGAGACCCAGTACTTC.

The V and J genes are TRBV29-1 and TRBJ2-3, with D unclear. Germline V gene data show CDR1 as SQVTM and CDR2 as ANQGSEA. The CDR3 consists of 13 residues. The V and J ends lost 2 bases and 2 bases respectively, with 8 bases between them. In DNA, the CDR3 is TGCAGCGTTGAATTCCTATCCACAGATACGCAGTATTTT. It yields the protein CSVEFLSTDTQYF.

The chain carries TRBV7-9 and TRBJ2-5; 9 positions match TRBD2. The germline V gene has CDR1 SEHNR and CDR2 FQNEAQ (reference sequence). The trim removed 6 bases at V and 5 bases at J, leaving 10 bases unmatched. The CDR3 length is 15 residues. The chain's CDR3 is CASRTRGGPGETQYF. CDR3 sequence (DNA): TGTGCCAGCAGAACGCGGGGGGGCCCTGGGGAGACCCAGTACTTC.

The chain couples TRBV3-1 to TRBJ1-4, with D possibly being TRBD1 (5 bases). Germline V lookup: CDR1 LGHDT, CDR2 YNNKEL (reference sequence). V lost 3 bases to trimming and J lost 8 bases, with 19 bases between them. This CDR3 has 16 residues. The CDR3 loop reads CASSHPKGLTTEKLFF. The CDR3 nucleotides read TGTGCCAGCAGCCATCCCAAGGGACTCACGACGGAAAAACTGTTTTTT.

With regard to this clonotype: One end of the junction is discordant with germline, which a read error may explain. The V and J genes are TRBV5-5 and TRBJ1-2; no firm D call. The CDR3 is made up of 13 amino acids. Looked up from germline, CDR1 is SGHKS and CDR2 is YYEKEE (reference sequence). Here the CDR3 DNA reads TGTACCAGCAGCTTGGTAGGGCGGTATGGCTACACCTTC. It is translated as CTSSLVGRYGYTF.

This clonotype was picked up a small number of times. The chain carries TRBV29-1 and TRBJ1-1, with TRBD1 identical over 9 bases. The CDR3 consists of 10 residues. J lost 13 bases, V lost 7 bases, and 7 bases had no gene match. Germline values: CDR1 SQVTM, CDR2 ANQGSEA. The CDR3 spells CSALGTGLFF. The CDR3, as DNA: TGCAGCGCCCTTGGGACAGGGCTTTTCTTT.

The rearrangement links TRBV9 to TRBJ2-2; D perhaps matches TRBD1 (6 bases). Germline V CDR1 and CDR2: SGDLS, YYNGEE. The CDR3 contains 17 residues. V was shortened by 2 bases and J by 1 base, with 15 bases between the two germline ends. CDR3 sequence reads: CASSVTRGEGNTGELFF. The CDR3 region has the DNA TGTGCCAGCAGCGTCACCAGGGGAGAGGGGAACACCGGGGAGCTGTTTTTT.

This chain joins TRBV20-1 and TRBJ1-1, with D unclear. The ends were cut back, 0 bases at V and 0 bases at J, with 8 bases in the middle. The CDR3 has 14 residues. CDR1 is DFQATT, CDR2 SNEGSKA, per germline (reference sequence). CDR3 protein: CSARDYRVNTEAFF. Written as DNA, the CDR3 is TGCAGTGCTAGAGATTATAGGGTGAACACTGAAGCTTTCTTT.

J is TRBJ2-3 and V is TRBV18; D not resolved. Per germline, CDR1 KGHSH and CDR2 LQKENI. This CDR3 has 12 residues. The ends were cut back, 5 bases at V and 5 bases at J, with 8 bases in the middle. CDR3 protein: CASSATRDTQYF. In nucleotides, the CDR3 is TGTGCCAGCTCAGCCACACGAGATACGCAGTATTTT.

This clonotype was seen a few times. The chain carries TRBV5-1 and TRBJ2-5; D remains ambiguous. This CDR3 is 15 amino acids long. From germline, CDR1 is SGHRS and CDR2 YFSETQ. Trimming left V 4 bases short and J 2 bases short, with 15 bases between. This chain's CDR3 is CASSPKGSYQETQYF. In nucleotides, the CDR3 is TGCGCCAGCAGCCCAAAGGGCAGTTATCAAGAGACCCAGTACTTC.

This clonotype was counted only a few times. CDR3 sequence: CASSTGTEATNGYTF. The CDR3, as DNA: TGCGCCAGCAGCACCGGGACTGAAGCAACCAATGGCTACACCTTC. V gene TRBV5-1 combines with J gene TRBJ1-2; tentatively, D is TRBD1 (5 bases). The length of the CDR3 is 15 residues. Per germline, CDR1 SGHRS and CDR2 YFSETQ. V was trimmed by 4 bases and J by 6 bases, leaving 19 bases between them.

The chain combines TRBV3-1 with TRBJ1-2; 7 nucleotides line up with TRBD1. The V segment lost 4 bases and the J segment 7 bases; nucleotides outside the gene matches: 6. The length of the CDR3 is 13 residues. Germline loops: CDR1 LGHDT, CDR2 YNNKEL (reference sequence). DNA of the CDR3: TGTGCCAGCAGCCCTACAGGGGACCTTGGCTACACCTTC. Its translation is CASSPTGDLGYTF.

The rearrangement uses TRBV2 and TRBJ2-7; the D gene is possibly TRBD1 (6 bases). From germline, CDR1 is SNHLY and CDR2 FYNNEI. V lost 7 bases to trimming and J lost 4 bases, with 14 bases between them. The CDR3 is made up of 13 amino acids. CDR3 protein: CASTGTKLYEQYF. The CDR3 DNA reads TGTGCCAGCACCGGGACAAAACTTTACGAGCAGTACTTC.

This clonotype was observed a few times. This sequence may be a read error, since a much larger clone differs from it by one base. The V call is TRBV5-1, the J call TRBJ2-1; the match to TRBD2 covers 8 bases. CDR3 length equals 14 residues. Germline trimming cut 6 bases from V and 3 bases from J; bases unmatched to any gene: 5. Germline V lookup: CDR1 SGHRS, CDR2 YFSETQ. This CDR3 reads CASTISGDYNEQFF. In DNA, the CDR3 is TGCGCCAGCACCATTAGCGGGGACTACAATGAGCAGTTCTTC.

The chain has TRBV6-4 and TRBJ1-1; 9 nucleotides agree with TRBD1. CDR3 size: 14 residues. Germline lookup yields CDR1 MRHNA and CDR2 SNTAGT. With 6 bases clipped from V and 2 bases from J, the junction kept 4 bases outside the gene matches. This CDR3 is CASRRTGVNTEAFF. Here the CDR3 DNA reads TGTGCCAGCAGACGGACAGGGGTAAACACTGAAGCTTTCTTT.

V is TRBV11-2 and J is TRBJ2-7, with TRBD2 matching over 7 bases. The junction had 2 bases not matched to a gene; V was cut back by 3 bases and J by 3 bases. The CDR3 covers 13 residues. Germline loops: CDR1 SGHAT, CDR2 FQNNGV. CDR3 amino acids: CASSFGLGYEQYF. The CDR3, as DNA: TGTGCCAGCAGCTTCGGACTAGGCTACGAGCAGTACTTC.

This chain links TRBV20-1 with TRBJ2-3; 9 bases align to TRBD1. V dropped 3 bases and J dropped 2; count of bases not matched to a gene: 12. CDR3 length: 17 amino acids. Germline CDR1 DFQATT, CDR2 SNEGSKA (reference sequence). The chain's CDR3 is CSASPRRTGDFTDTQYF. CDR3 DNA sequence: TGCAGTGCTAGTCCCCGCAGGACAGGGGACTTCACAGATACGCAGTATTTT.

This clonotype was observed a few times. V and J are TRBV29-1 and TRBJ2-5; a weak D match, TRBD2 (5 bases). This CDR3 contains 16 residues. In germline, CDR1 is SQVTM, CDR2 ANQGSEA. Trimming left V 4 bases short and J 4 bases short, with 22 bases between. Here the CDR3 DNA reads TGCAGCGTTGGAGCGGAGACCACCTCTAGAGGAGAGACCCAGTACTTC. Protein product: CSVGAETTSRGETQYF.